The table lists the clone carrying this T cell receptor (beta chain) with a few counts. What it recognizes is unknown. TCRdb used MiXCR to reprocess the 5' RACE reads, holding one entry per CDR3 protein. The sample yields some 670,000 distinct CDR3 sequences, more than 9% seen once. The sample is drawn from a study of T cells after yellow fever vaccination. Regarding the study as a whole: There was a possibility that FACS-sorted repertoires contained abundant clonotypes contaminating from the bulk population.

CDR1 is DFQATT, CDR2 SNEGSKA, per germline (reference sequence). CDR3 size: 16 residues. V lost 0 bases to trimming and J lost 3 bases; unmatched junction nucleotides: 6. The chain couples TRBV20-1 to TRBJ2-3; 10 positions agree with TRBD2. Source: PBMCs, taken on the day of the yellow fever booster vaccination. The clonotype comes from a man aged 25 to 45 who received the YFV17D yellow fever vaccine. Here the CDR3 DNA reads TGCAGTGCTAGAGATCAATTACTAGCGGGGACAGATACGCAGTATTTT. As protein: CSARDQLLAGTDTQYF.